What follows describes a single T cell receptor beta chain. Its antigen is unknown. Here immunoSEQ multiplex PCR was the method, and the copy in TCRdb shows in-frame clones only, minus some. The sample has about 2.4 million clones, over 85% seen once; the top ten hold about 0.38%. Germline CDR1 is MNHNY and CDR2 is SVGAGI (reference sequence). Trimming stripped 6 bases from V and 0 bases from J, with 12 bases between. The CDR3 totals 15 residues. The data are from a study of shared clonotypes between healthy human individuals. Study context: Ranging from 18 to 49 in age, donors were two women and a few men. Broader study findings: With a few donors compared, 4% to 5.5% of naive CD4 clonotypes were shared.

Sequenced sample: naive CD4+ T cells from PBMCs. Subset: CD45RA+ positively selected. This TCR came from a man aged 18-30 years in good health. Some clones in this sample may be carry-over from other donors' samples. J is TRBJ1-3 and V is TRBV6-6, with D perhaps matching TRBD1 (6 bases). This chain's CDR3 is CASREQGLSGNTIYF. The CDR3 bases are TGTGCCAGCAGGGAACAGGGCCTCTCTGGAAACACCATATATTTT.